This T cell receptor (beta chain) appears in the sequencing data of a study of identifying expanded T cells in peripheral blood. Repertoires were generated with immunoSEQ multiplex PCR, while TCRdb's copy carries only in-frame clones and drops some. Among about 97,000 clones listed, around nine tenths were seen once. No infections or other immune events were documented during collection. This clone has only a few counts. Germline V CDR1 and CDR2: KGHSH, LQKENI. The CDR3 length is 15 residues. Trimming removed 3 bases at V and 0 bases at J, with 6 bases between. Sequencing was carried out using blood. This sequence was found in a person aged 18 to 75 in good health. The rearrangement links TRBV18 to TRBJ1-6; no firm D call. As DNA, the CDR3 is TGTGCCAGCTCACCGACGAGCTCCTATAATTCACCCCTCCACTTT. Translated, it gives CASSPTSSYNSPLHF.